Sequencing of this T cell receptor (beta chain) was carried out in a study of T cells in Graves' hyperthyroidism and ophthalmopathy. This clonotype occurred many times. What was amplified from RNA transcripts were TCR beta CDR3 regions. First-round RT-PCR of the TCR CDR3 relied on the HTBI primer set. TCRdb passed the multiplex PCR reads through MiXCR, listing each CDR3 protein once. The data contain nearly 600,000 distinct CDR3 sequences, roughly 13% of them singletons. Per germline, CDR1 KGHDR and CDR2 SFDVKD. V lost 9 bases to trimming and J lost 7 bases, with 20 bases between them. This CDR3 contains 15 residues. Newly diagnosed patients aged 18 to 65 had hyperthyroidism of under 2 months' duration. Sample collection date corresponds to first hyperthyroidism diagnosis, prior to any ophthalmopathy symptoms.

The sequence was collected from a woman younger than 45 with Graves' hyperthyroidism that later progressed to Graves' ophthalmopathy. This chain links TRBV24-1 with TRBJ2-2, with D possibly matching TRBD1 (5 bases). The sequenced sample was blood. CDR3 in amino acids: CATSSGSLGGGELFF. In DNA form, the CDR3 reads TGTGCCACCTCTTCAGGGTCCTTGGGTGGCGGGGAGCTGTTTTTT.